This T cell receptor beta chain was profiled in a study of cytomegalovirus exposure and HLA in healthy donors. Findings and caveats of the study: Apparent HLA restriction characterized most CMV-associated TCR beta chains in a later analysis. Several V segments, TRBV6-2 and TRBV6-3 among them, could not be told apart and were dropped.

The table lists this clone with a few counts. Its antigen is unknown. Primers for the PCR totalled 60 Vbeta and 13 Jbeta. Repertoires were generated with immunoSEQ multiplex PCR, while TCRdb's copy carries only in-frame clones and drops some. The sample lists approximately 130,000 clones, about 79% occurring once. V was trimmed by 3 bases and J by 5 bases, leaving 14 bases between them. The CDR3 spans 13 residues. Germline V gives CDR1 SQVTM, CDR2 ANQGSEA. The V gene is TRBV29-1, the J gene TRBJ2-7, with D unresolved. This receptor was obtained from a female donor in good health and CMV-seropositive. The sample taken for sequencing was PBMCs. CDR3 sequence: CSVEGSTPHEQYF. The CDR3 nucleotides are TGCAGCGTTGAGGGCAGTACCCCCCACGAGCAGTACTTC.